This entry lists 27 T cell receptor beta chains sequenced from one sample in a study of T cell changes during pregnancy in multiple sclerosis. Using immunoSEQ multiplex PCR, the repertoire was profiled, and TCRdb retains in-frame clones only, with some absent. Altogether about 44,000 clones are present, around 90% being singletons, with the ten largest covering approximately 0.7%. The starting material was CD4+ T cells from peripheral blood mononuclear cells, obtained before pregnancy. The receptors here all came from a female donor with multiple sclerosis, enrolled in a pregnancy study.

This clone has only one observation. This chain uses TRBV19 with TRBJ2-3; 8 nucleotides line up with TRBD1. The germline V gene encodes CDR1 LNHDA and CDR2 SQIVND (reference sequence). With V trimmed by 3 bases and J by 7 bases, 12 bases remained unmatched. This CDR3 spans 16 amino acids. CDR3 in DNA: TGTGCCAGTAGTATCGTAAAGGCAGGGGGCGCGAATACGCAGTATTTT. This codes for CASSIVKAGGANTQYF.

This rearrangement joins TRBV5-1 to TRBJ1-1; D not certain. Trimming shortened V by 8 bases and J by 4 bases, and 18 bases separated the two germline ends. The CDR3 has 14 residues. Germline lookup yields CDR1 SGHRS and CDR2 YFSETQ. The CDR3 region is CARRYPHIFTEAFF. In nucleotides, the CDR3 is TGCGCCAGAAGATACCCCCACATTTTCACTGAAGCTTTCTTT.

This rearrangement joins TRBV6-5 to TRBJ1-1, with D possibly TRBD1 on 5 matching bases. The V gene's germline CDR1 is MNHEY and CDR2 SVGAGI. There are 15 residues in the CDR3. Trimming cost V 2 bases and J 1 base, with 11 bases left between them. In DNA, the CDR3 is TGTGCCAGCAGTTACGATGACAGAACGAACACTGAAGCTTTCTTT. Its translation: CASSYDDRTNTEAFF.

The chain employs TRBV7-8 and TRBJ2-4; TRBD1 matches 7 bases. Germline loops: CDR1 SGHVS, CDR2 FQNEAQ. This CDR3 has 14 residues. V shed 0 bases and J 5 bases; nucleotides not matched to a gene: 1. The CDR3 coding sequence is TGTGCCAGCAGCTTAGCAGGGGGCGAAAACATTCAGTACTTC. Amino acids: CASSLAGGENIQYF.

This clone was picked up one time. The V and J genes are TRBV7-8 and TRBJ1-1; perhaps TRBD1 as D (6 bases). The CDR3 sequence is 15 residues long. Germline CDR1 is SGHVS and CDR2 is FQNEAQ. Trimming left V 5 bases short and J 4 bases short, with 17 bases between. The CDR3 spells CASSPDPYRVTEAFF. The CDR3 nucleotides read TGTGCCAGCAGCCCGGACCCCTACAGGGTCACTGAAGCTTTCTTT. Full variable domain (remainder filled in from reference TRBV7-8 and TRBJ1-1): GAGVSQSPRYKVAKRGQDVALRCDPISGHVSLFWYQQALGQGPEFLTYFQNEAQLDKSGLPSDRFFAERPEGSVSTLKIQRTQQEDSAVYLCASSPDPYRVTEAFFGQGTRLTVV.

The chain has TRBV6-5 and TRBJ1-1; no clear D. This CDR3 is built from 11 residues. With 4 bases removed from V and 8 bases from J, the gap between germline ends came to 8 bases. Germline lookup yields CDR1 MNHEY and CDR2 SVGAGI. The CDR3 DNA sequence: TGTGCCAGCAGTTTGACACGAGAAGCTTTCTTT. Protein sequence: CASSLTREAFF.

This rearrangement joins TRBV10-3 to TRBJ2-5; 8 nucleotides match TRBD2. Germline assignment: CDR1 ENHRY and CDR2 SYGVKD. V shed 1 base and J 2 bases; nucleotides not matched to a gene: 6. The CDR3 consists of 16 residues. CDR3 loop: CAISEFKAGVQETQYF. The DNA for the CDR3 is TGTGCCATCAGTGAGTTTAAAGCGGGGGTACAAGAGACCCAGTACTTC.

The sample holds one count of this clone. This chain uses TRBV27 with TRBJ1-5, with TRBD1 matching 9 bases. CDR1 MNHEY and CDR2 SMNVEV come from the germline V gene (reference sequence). V trimming: 0 bases; J trimming: 9 bases; junction bases outside the gene matches: 3. The CDR3 length is 14 residues. This CDR3 reads CASSLSGQGWPQHF. The CDR3, as DNA: TGTGCCAGCAGTTTATCAGGACAGGGGTGGCCCCAGCATTTT.

For the CDR3, the DNA is TGTGCCAGCAGCTCAACTAGTCCCCTCACAGATACGCAGTATTTT. This gives the protein CASSSTSPLTDTQYF. The chain links TRBV11-2 to TRBJ2-3; D is possibly TRBD2 (5 bases). The CDR3 length is 15 residues. From germline, CDR1 is SGHAT and CDR2 FQNNGV. V lost 4 bases to trimming and J lost 2 bases, with 13 bases between them.

The chain has TRBV5-5 and TRBJ2-7, with 10 bases identical to TRBD1. The CDR3 contains 14 residues. Trimming removed 0 bases from V and 7 bases from J; junction bases left unmatched: 4. The germline gives CDR1 SGHKS, CDR2 YYEKEE (reference sequence). The CDR3 nucleotides are TGTGCCAGCAGCTTGGGGGGACAGGGGCGAGAGCAGTACTTC. Protein product: CASSLGGQGREQYF. Drawing the rest from reference TRBV5-5 and TRBJ2-7, the complete variable domain is DAGVTQSPTHLIKTRGQQVTLRCSPISGHKSVSWYQQVLGQGPQFIFQYYEKEERGRGNFPDRFSARQFPNYSSELNVNALLLGDSALYLCASSLGGQGREQYFGPGTRLTVT.

V is TRBV7-2 and J is TRBJ1-2; TRBD1 matches at 12 bases. Unmatched junction bases numbered 9, after V lost 1 base and J lost 6 bases. The CDR3 length is 17 residues. Germline CDR1 SGHTA, CDR2 FQGNSA. The CDR3 is CASSLEGGGTGGDGYTF. As DNA, the CDR3 is TGTGCCAGCAGCTTAGAAGGTGGGGGGACAGGGGGCGATGGCTACACCTTC.

J is TRBJ2-2 and V is TRBV14, with no clear D. This CDR3 region has 14 residues. V lost 0 bases and J 7 bases, leaving 9 bases between the germline ends. Germline CDR1 is SGHDN and CDR2 is FVKESK. The CDR3 coding sequence is TGTGCCAGCAGCCAAGAAAGCAATTTCGGGGAGCTGTTTTTT. Translation gives CASSQESNFGELFF.

This chain joins TRBV6-6 and TRBJ1-2; 8 bases are shared with TRBD1. V dropped 1 base and J dropped 8; count of bases not matched to a gene: 3. Per germline, CDR1 MNHNY and CDR2 SVGAGI (reference sequence). The CDR3 is 13 amino acids. CDR3 residues: CASSYLDRGGYTF. CDR3 DNA sequence: TGTGCCAGCAGTTACTTAGACAGGGGCGGCTACACCTTC.

This chain links TRBV9 with TRBJ2-7, with D possibly matching TRBD2 (6 bases). The germline gives CDR1 SGDLS, CDR2 YYNGEE. The V end was cut by 1 base, the J end by 0 bases, with 8 bases between. This CDR3 has 14 residues. The CDR3 reads CASSVHGSSYEQYF. As DNA, the CDR3 is TGTGCCAGCAGCGTACACGGGAGCTCCTACGAGCAGTACTTC.

V is TRBV30 and J is TRBJ1-1; the match to TRBD1 covers 7 bases. This CDR3 has 15 amino acids. V was pared by 0 bases and J by 1 base, with 5 bases of the junction left unmatched. From germline, CDR1 is GTSNPN and CDR2 SVGIG (reference sequence). The CDR3: CAWSVQGLPNTEAFF. In DNA form, the CDR3 reads TGTGCCTGGAGTGTACAGGGGCTCCCGAACACTGAAGCTTTCTTT.

The chain joins TRBV5-4 to TRBJ2-7; D gene uncertain. V lost 3 bases and J lost 5, with 6 bases in between. Per germline, CDR1 SGHNT and CDR2 YYREEE (reference sequence). CDR3 length: 11 amino acids. For the CDR3, the DNA is TGTGCCAGCAGCTCGCTAGACGAGCAGTACTTC. Its translation: CASSSLDEQYF.

This chain uses TRBV19 with TRBJ1-5; 7 nucleotides match TRBD1. This CDR3 comprises 16 residues. CDR1 and CDR2 (germline): LNHDA, SQIVND (reference sequence). V shed 4 bases and J 0 bases; nucleotides not matched to a gene: 6. CDR3 coding DNA: TGTGCCAGTAGTACCCAAACAGGGGTTAGCAATCAGCCCCAGCATTTT. As protein: CASSTQTGVSNQPQHF. Filled out from reference TRBV19 and TRBJ1-5, the complete variable domain reads DGGITQSPKYLFRKEGQNVTLSCEQNLNHDAMYWYRQDPGQGLRLIYYSQIVNDFQKGDIAEGYSVSREKKESFPLTVTSAQKNPTAFYLCASSTQTGVSNQPQHFGDGTRLSIL.

CDR3 coding DNA: TGTGCCATCAGTGAACCTACAGGGAAGACTGGAAACACCATATATTTT. Encoded protein: CAISEPTGKTGNTIYF. V gene TRBV10-3 combines with J gene TRBJ1-3; D possibly corresponds to TRBD1 (6 bases). The germline V gene encodes CDR1 ENHRY and CDR2 SYGVKD. Trimming removed 3 bases at V and 2 bases at J, with 14 bases between. The CDR3 extends over 16 amino acids.

The rearrangement joins TRBV18 to TRBJ1-3; tentatively, D is TRBD1 (6 bases). V shed 3 bases and J shed 4 bases, with 16 bases lying between them. The CDR3 is 16 amino acids. Germline CDR1 and CDR2: KGHSH and LQKENI. CDR3 bases: TGTGCCAGCTCACCGAGGGACATGGGCCGGGGAAACACCATATATTTT. The encoded protein is CASSPRDMGRGNTIYF.

This chain joins TRBV2 and TRBJ2-3; D may be TRBD1 (6 bases). The CDR3 spans 15 residues. Per the germline V gene, CDR1 is SNHLY and CDR2 is FYNNEI. V was cut by 8 bases and J by 2 bases, with 17 bases left in between. The CDR3 DNA is TGTGCCAGCTTTGGTGGGGGCCGGGACACAGATACGCAGTATTTT. This gives the protein CASFGGGRDTDTQYF.

This clone was observed a single time. The gene calls are TRBV4-3 and TRBJ1-5; D perhaps matches TRBD1 (6 bases). V dropped 0 bases and J dropped 7 bases, with 13 bases sitting between them. CDR3 length: 15 residues. In germline, CDR1 is LGHNA, CDR2 YSLEER. DNA for the CDR3: TGCGCCAGCAGCCAAGATAGGACAGAGGGCCAGCCCCAGCATTTT. Amino acids: CASSQDRTEGQPQHF.

The CDR3 sequence is CASSDTHRVSETQYF. The CDR3 DNA reads as TGTGCCAGCAGTGATACTCACAGGGTCTCAGAGACCCAGTACTTC. The rearrangement links TRBV6-1 to TRBJ2-5; perhaps TRBD1 as D (6 bases). V lost 3 bases, J lost 4 bases, and 15 bases lay in between. The CDR3 is made up of 15 amino acids. Germline CDR1 is MNHNS and CDR2 is SASEGT.

The CDR3 loop reads CASSPGGAANYEQYF. The DNA for the CDR3 is TGTGCCAGCAGCCCCGGGGGAGCGGCAAACTACGAGCAGTACTTC. J is TRBJ2-5 and V is TRBV28, with D perhaps TRBD2 (6 bases). The end of the DNA aligns better with TRBJ2-7, so the J call may be wrong. CDR3 length: 15 amino acids. Per the germline V gene, CDR1 is MDHEN and CDR2 is SYDVKM.

V usage is TRBV6-6 and J usage is TRBJ2-7; 7 bases map to TRBD2. V dropped 2 bases and J dropped 2; count of bases not matched to a gene: 3. Germline CDR1 reads MNHNY; CDR2 reads SVGAGI (reference sequence). This CDR3 is built from 14 residues. CDR3 protein: CASSYNGRPYEQYF. The CDR3 region has the DNA TGTGCCAGCAGTTACAACGGGAGGCCCTACGAGCAGTACTTC.

J is TRBJ1-1 and V is TRBV19, with a possible D match to TRBD1 (6 bases). The CDR3 length is 16 residues. In germline, CDR1 is LNHDA, CDR2 SQIVND (reference sequence). V lost 10 bases, J lost 0 bases, and 21 bases lay in between. The CDR3 loop is CATKSGHPTMNTEAFF. For the CDR3, the DNA is TGTGCCACCAAATCGGGACACCCAACCATGAACACTGAAGCTTTCTTT. The entire variable domain, with the rest obtained from reference TRBV19 and TRBJ1-1, is as follows: DGGITQSPKYLFRKEGQNVTLSCEQNLNHDAMYWYRQDPGQGLRLIYYSQIVNDFQKGDIAEGYSVSREKKESFPLTVTSAQKNPTAFYLCATKSGHPTMNTEAFFGQGTRLTVV.

Regarding this clone: Other DNA sequences in this specimen translate into the identical CDR3. The chain has TRBV20-1 and TRBJ2-1; D is uncertain. This CDR3 is 10 amino acids long. Germline-derived CDR1 and CDR2 are DFQATT and SNEGSKA (reference sequence). V gave up 6 bases and J gave up 6 bases, with 6 bases separating them. Here the CDR3 DNA reads TGCAGTGCGAAACTCAATGAGCAGTTCTTC. It specifies CSAKLNEQFF.

The V call is TRBV7-6, the J call TRBJ2-5; no reliable D call. Germline V gene data show CDR1 as SGHVS and CDR2 as FNYEAQ. The CDR3 contains 15 residues. The V and J ends lost 3 bases and 4 bases respectively, with 15 bases between them. CDR3 residues: CASSFSLGVRETQYF. DNA for the CDR3: TGTGCCAGCAGCTTTAGTTTGGGCGTCCGAGAGACCCAGTACTTC. Supplemented by reference TRBV7-6 and TRBJ2-5, the full variable domain reads GAGVSQSPRYKVTKRGQDVALRCDPISGHVSLYWYRQALGQGPEFLTYFNYEAQQDKSGLPNDRFSAERPEGSISTLTIQRTEQRDSAMYRCASSFSLGVRETQYFGPGTRLLVL.